The 30 T cell receptor beta chains below all came from one sample that was sequenced in a study of early T cells in non-severe SARS-CoV-2 infection. One entry per CDR3 protein results from TCRdb running MiXCR on the 5' RACE reads. The repertoire holds 75,000 to 100,000 distinct CDR3 sequences, with about 15% as singletons. Sequencing used whole blood. The source is an adult who was a healthcare worker with PCR-confirmed SARS-CoV-2 infection or an uninfected control (not recorded which).

The chain links TRBV11-2 to TRBJ2-7, with D perhaps matching TRBD1 or TRBD2 (6 bases each). The CDR3 runs to 14 residues. CDR1 and CDR2 from the germline V gene are SGHAT and FQNNGV. The germline V and J ends were trimmed by 3 bases and 3 bases, with 12 bases remaining between them. This CDR3 reads CASSFSQGGYEQYF. CDR3 nucleotide sequence: TGTGCCAGCAGCTTTTCACAGGGAGGCTACGAGCAGTACTTC.

This clonotype was seen only a few times. This chain uses TRBV27 with TRBJ2-7; D is uncertain. Germline assignment: CDR1 MNHEY and CDR2 SMNVEV (reference sequence). Trimming left V 3 bases short and J 6 bases short, with 15 bases between. The CDR3 length is 14 residues. The CDR3 spells CASSFLSLGSEQYF. The CDR3 DNA reads TGTGCCAGCAGTTTCCTGTCCCTGGGAAGCGAGCAGTACTTC.

This sequence joins TRBV2 and TRBJ1-1; 9 nucleotides line up with TRBD1. Unmatched junction bases numbered 12, after V lost 6 bases and J lost 1 base. The CDR3 consists of 17 residues. Germline V gives CDR1 SNHLY, CDR2 FYNNEI. This CDR3 is CASREITGGLENTEAFF. In nucleotides, the CDR3 is TGTGCCAGCAGGGAAATAACAGGGGGCTTGGAGAACACTGAAGCTTTCTTT.

The chain joins TRBV6-5 to TRBJ2-2; no clear D gene. Trimming removed 6 bases from V and 0 bases from J, with 5 bases in between. CDR1 is MNHEY and CDR2 is SVGAGI in the germline V gene. The CDR3 is 13 residues long. CDR3 nucleotides: TGTGCCAGCAGGACATCGAACACCGGGGAGCTGTTTTTT. Translating it yields CASRTSNTGELFF.

This chain connects TRBV7-6 to TRBJ2-7; TRBD2 matches at 11 bases. The CDR3 has 17 residues. Germline-derived CDR1 and CDR2 are SGHVS and FNYEAQ. J gave up 6 bases and V 4 bases, and 14 bases lay outside the gene matches. The CDR3: CASSWNLAGGPGGEQYF. The CDR3 region has the DNA TGTGCCAGCAGCTGGAATCTAGCGGGAGGCCCCGGGGGCGAGCAGTACTTC.

This clonotype was seen more than once but under ten times. This chain joins TRBV5-1 and TRBJ2-3; D is unclear. The germline gives CDR1 SGHRS, CDR2 YFSETQ. The CDR3 is 15 amino acids. The germline V and J ends were trimmed by 0 bases and 0 bases, with 8 bases remaining between them. In DNA form, the CDR3 reads TGCGCCAGCAGCTTGGAGGCGGTGAGCACAGATACGCAGTATTTT. It translates to CASSLEAVSTDTQYF.

This clonotype occurred a few times. The chain carries TRBV11-2 and TRBJ2-1, with D uncertain. Germline lookup yields CDR1 SGHAT and CDR2 FQNNGV. CDR3 length equals 13 residues. V shed 6 bases and J shed 6 bases, with 12 bases lying between them. The CDR3, as DNA: TGTGCCAGCAGTCCAACATCCCCCAATGAGCAGTTCTTC. It encodes CASSPTSPNEQFF.

The chain employs TRBV19 and TRBJ1-2; no reliable D call. Between the trimmed V and J ends, which lost 5 bases and 4 bases, there was a span of 14 bases. The length of the CDR3 is 14 residues. The germline gives CDR1 LNHDA, CDR2 SQIVND (reference sequence). The CDR3 reads CASSVEAISYGYTF. Here the CDR3 DNA reads TGTGCCAGTAGTGTGGAGGCGATAAGCTATGGCTACACCTTC.

There are many counts of this clonotype. The chain joins TRBV28 to TRBJ2-3; 9 bases agree with TRBD2. V trimming: 6 bases; J trimming: 4 bases; junction bases outside the gene matches: 11. Germline-derived CDR1 and CDR2 are MDHEN and SYDVKM. CDR3 length equals 16 residues. In DNA, the CDR3 is TGTGCCAGCAGGCATAGCGGGAGTACGTTCGCAGATACGCAGTATTTT. Its protein is CASRHSGSTFADTQYF.

This clonotype was detected many times. The V gene is TRBV6-2 or TRBV6-3, the J gene TRBJ2-5, with 16 bases aligning to TRBD2. V lost 6 bases to trimming and J lost 5 bases; unmatched junction nucleotides: 6. From germline, CDR1 is MNHEY and CDR2 SVGEGT. This CDR3 region has 16 residues. CDR3 sequence (DNA): TGTGCCAGCAGGGGACTAGCGGGAGGGCCAGGGGAGACCCAGTACTTC. This gives the protein CASRGLAGGPGETQYF.

Many counts were recorded for this clonotype. V and J are TRBV7-9 and TRBJ1-2; D is perhaps TRBD1 (5 bases). Trimming took 6 bases from V and 1 from J, leaving 18 bases between them. The germline V gene has CDR1 SEHNR and CDR2 FQNEAQ (reference sequence). The CDR3 is 16 amino acids. CDR3 residues: CASRDSGTAFNYGYTF. CDR3 coding DNA: TGTGCCAGCAGAGACTCCGGGACGGCCTTTAACTATGGCTACACCTTC.

V and J are TRBV6-2 or TRBV6-3 and TRBJ2-2, with unresolved D. The CDR3 is 14 amino acids. The V end was cut by 9 bases, the J end by 3 bases, with 14 bases between. Looked up from germline, CDR1 is MNHEY and CDR2 is SVGEGT. CDR3 in DNA: TGTGCCAGTCATACCGTGGGATACACCGGGGAGCTGTTTTTT. It codes for CASHTVGYTGELFF.

This clonotype was seen only a few times. The chain combines TRBV3-1 with TRBJ2-7, with D unresolved. The CDR3 extends over 12 amino acids. Germline assignment: CDR1 LGHDT and CDR2 YNNKEL (reference sequence). Trimming took 0 bases from V and 5 from J, leaving 5 bases between them. The CDR3 spells CASSQEMNEQYF. In DNA form, the CDR3 reads TGTGCCAGCAGCCAAGAGATGAACGAGCAGTACTTC.

In its sample, this clonotype was seen a few times. The J gene is TRBJ2-5, the V gene TRBV7-6; 7 bases are a match to TRBD2. The CDR3 loop spans 13 amino acids. Germline-derived CDR1 and CDR2 are SGHVS and FNYEAQ. V dropped 6 bases and J dropped 3; count of bases not matched to a gene: 4. Here the CDR3 DNA reads TGTGCCAGCAGTATAGCGGGCGAAGAGACCCAGTACTTC. Translation gives CASSIAGEETQYF.

This clonotype came up a few times. The J gene is TRBJ1-2, the V gene TRBV6-2 or TRBV6-3; a weak D match, TRBD1 (6 bases). Germline lookup yields CDR1 MNHEY and CDR2 SVGEGT. V was shortened by 5 bases and J by 5 bases, with 12 bases between the two germline ends. The CDR3 sequence is 13 residues long. CDR3 sequence: CASSEGHVYGYTF. The CDR3 nucleotides are TGTGCCAGCAGTGAGGGACATGTTTATGGCTACACCTTC.

This clonotype was seen only a few times. The J gene is TRBJ2-6, the V gene TRBV7-2, with D hard to call. The V end was cut by 1 base, the J end by 0 bases, with 10 bases between. This CDR3 contains 17 residues. CDR1 is SGHTA, CDR2 FQGNSA, per germline. CDR3 residues: CASSLGIRLSGANVLTF. The CDR3 DNA follows: TGTGCCAGCAGCTTAGGGATTCGACTCTCTGGGGCCAACGTCCTGACTTTC.

This clonotype was picked up many times. The chain is built from TRBV12-3 or TRBV12-4 and TRBJ2-7, with 15 nucleotides matching TRBD2. This CDR3 comprises 16 residues. V was pared by 6 bases and J by 7 bases, with 10 bases of the junction left unmatched. The CDR3 DNA reads TGTGCCAGCAGCCCGGCGGGACTAGCGGGAGGAAGTGAGCAGTACTTC. Its protein product is CASSPAGLAGGSEQYF.

This clonotype showed up many times. This sequence joins TRBV28 and TRBJ2-7, with a weak D call TRBD2 (5 bases). This CDR3 is built from 12 residues. Germline CDR1 is MDHEN and CDR2 is SYDVKM. V was clipped by 3 bases and J by 7 bases, with 10 bases between them. The CDR3 bases are TGTGCCAGCAGTTTGTTAGCGAGTGAGCAGTACTTC. This codes for CASSLLASEQYF.

This clonotype was detected only a few times. The gene calls are TRBV10-3 and TRBJ2-3; tentative D call: TRBD2 (5 bases). CDR3 size: 13 residues. CDR1 is ENHRY and CDR2 is SYGVKD in the germline V gene. V shed 3 bases and J shed 5 bases, with 9 bases lying between them. The CDR3 protein is CAISDGGQDTQYF. CDR3 bases: TGTGCCATCAGTGATGGAGGTCAAGATACGCAGTATTTT.

This clonotype was seen many times. The junction and the germline gene differ at one end; a read error may be behind it. The V gene is TRBV28, the J gene TRBJ2-2, with D unresolved. CDR3 length: 11 residues. Germline values: CDR1 MDHEN, CDR2 SYDVKM. The CDR3 nucleotides are TGCGCCAGCAGCTTGAGAGGGGAGCTGTTTTTT. It is translated as CASSLRGELFF.

The chain links TRBV7-2 to TRBJ2-7; 13 positions match TRBD2. The CDR3 covers 15 residues. Germline V CDR1 and CDR2: SGHTA, FQGNSA. With V trimmed by 6 bases and J by 3 bases, 5 bases remained unmatched. The CDR3 DNA follows: TGTGCCAGCAGGGAGGGGACTAGCGGGAACTACGAGCAGTACTTC. This encodes CASREGTSGNYEQYF.

This rearrangement joins TRBV12-3 or TRBV12-4 to TRBJ2-2; no definite D call. This CDR3 contains 16 residues. The V and J ends lost 3 bases and 4 bases respectively, with 15 bases between them. CDR3 amino acids: CASSFPFEAPTGELFF. The CDR3 DNA reads TGTGCCAGCAGTTTCCCCTTTGAAGCGCCCACCGGGGAGCTGTTTTTT.

There are a few counts of this clonotype. The chain is built from TRBV5-4 and TRBJ2-7; D may match TRBD1 or TRBD2 (5 bases each). Germline loops: CDR1 SGHNT, CDR2 YYREEE (reference sequence). The CDR3 runs 15 residues. With 4 bases removed from V and 1 base from J, the gap between germline ends came to 15 bases. CDR3 coding DNA: TGTGCCAGCAGCACGGGGCCGGCAGGATCCTACGAGCAGTACTTC. It translates to CASSTGPAGSYEQYF.

Only a few counts were recorded for this clonotype. This chain links TRBV4-1 with TRBJ2-5; TRBD2 matches at 14 bases. J gave up 6 bases and V 1 base, and 7 bases lay outside the gene matches. The CDR3 is 17 amino acids. From germline, CDR1 is MGHRA and CDR2 YSYEKL. CDR3 nucleotides: TGCGCCAGCAGCCAAGGACTAGCGGGAGGGACGCGGAAGACCCAGTACTTC. Translation gives CASSQGLAGGTRKTQYF.

This chain links TRBV28 with TRBJ2-7, with unresolved D. The CDR3 extends over 14 amino acids. Trimming took 2 bases from V and 7 from J, leaving 15 bases between them. The germline CDR1 and CDR2 sequences are MDHEN and SYDVKM. CDR3 sequence (DNA): TGTGCCAGCAGTTTACTGACAAATTCCGGGGAGCAGTACTTC. Its translation is CASSLLTNSGEQYF.

This rearrangement joins TRBV9 to TRBJ2-1; no firm D call. The CDR3 runs 13 residues. V was cut by 0 bases and J by 6 bases, with 7 bases left in between. Germline CDR1 and CDR2: SGDLS and YYNGEE. The chain's CDR3 is CASSVANFNEQFF. The CDR3 coding sequence is TGTGCCAGCAGCGTAGCTAATTTCAATGAGCAGTTCTTC.

This clonotype has just a few counts. The chain uses TRBV24-1 and TRBJ2-1; 11 bases line up with TRBD2. CDR1 is KGHDR and CDR2 is SFDVKD in the germline V gene. The V gene end was trimmed by 2 bases and the J gene end by 2 bases; junction bases not matched to a gene: 4. The CDR3 is made up of 17 amino acids. The CDR3 here is CATSDSSGRFPYNEQFF. The CDR3 coding sequence is TGTGCCACCAGTGATTCTAGCGGGAGGTTTCCCTACAATGAGCAGTTCTTC.

This clonotype has more than one count but fewer than ten. The chain is built from TRBV7-9 and TRBJ2-1; the match to TRBD2 covers 7 bases. Germline values: CDR1 SEHNR, CDR2 FQNEAQ (reference sequence). This CDR3 contains 14 residues. The trim removed 0 bases at V and 8 bases at J, leaving 4 bases unmatched. Written as DNA, the CDR3 is TGTGCCAGCAGCTTAGCGGGAGGGCCCTATGAGCAGTTCTTC. Protein sequence: CASSLAGGPYEQFF.

This sequence joins TRBV27 and TRBJ2-3; tentatively, D is TRBD1 or TRBD2 (7 bases each). The CDR3 length is 19 residues. V was pared by 1 base and J by 2 bases, with 22 bases between. Germline CDR1 is MNHEY and CDR2 is SMNVEV (reference sequence). The CDR3 protein is CASSLWNPDRAGVTDTQYF. CDR3 DNA: TGTGCCAGCAGTTTATGGAACCCTGACAGGGCGGGGGTCACAGATACGCAGTATTTT.

This clonotype has at least ten counts. The rearrangement links TRBV20-1 to TRBJ1-1, with a tentative D call TRBD1 (5 bases). CDR1 DFQATT and CDR2 SNEGSKA come from the germline V gene (reference sequence). V gave up 0 bases and J gave up 1 base, with 12 bases separating them. This CDR3 is built from 15 residues. The CDR3 loop is CSARDSTAGNTEAFF. The CDR3 DNA reads as TGCAGTGCTAGAGATTCGACAGCAGGGAACACTGAAGCTTTCTTT.